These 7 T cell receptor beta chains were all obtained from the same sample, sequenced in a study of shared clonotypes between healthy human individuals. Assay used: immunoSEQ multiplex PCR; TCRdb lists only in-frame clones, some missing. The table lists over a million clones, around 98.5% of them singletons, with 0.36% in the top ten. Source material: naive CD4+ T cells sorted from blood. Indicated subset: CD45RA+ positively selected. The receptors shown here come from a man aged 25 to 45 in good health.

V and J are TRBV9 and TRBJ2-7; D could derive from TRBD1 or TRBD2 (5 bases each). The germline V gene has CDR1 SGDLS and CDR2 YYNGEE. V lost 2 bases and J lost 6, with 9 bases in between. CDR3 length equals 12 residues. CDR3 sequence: CASSVGVGEQYF. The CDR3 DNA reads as TGTGCCAGCAGCGTGGGGGTTGGCGAGCAGTACTTC.

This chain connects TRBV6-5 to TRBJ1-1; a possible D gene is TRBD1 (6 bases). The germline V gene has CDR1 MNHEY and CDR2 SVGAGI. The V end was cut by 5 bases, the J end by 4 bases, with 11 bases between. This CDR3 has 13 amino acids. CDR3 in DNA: TGTGCCAGCAGTGCGAGAGGGGGCACTGAAGCTTTCTTT. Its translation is CASSARGGTEAFF.

The chain's CDR3 is CASSQRLRGEDEKLFF. In nucleotides, the CDR3 is TGCGCCAGCAGCCAAAGGTTGAGGGGGGAAGATGAAAAACTGTTTTTT. The V and J genes are TRBV4-3 and TRBJ1-4; D is possibly TRBD1 (6 bases). The CDR3 runs 16 residues. Trimming left V 2 bases short and J 6 bases short, with 16 bases between. The germline gives CDR1 LGHNA, CDR2 YSLEER.

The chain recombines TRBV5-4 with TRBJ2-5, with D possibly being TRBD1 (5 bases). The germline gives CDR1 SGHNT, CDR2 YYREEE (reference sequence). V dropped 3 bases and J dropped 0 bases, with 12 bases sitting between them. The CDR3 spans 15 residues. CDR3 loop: CASSSGDRNQETQYF. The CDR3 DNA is TGTGCCAGCAGCTCCGGAGACAGAAACCAAGAGACCCAGTACTTC.

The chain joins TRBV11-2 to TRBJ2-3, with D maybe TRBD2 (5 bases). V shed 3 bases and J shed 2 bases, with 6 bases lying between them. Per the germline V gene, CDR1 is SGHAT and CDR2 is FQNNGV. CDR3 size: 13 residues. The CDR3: CASSLGDTDTQYF. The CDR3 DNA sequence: TGTGCCAGCAGCTTGGGAGACACAGATACGCAGTATTTT.

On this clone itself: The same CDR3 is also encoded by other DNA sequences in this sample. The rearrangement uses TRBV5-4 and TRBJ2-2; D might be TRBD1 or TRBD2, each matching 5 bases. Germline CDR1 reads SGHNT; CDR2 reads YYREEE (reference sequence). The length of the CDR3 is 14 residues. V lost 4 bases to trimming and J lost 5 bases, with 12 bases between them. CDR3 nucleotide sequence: TGTGCCAGCAGCCCCCGGGGCGGGACCGGGGAGCTGTTTTTT. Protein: CASSPRGGTGELFF.

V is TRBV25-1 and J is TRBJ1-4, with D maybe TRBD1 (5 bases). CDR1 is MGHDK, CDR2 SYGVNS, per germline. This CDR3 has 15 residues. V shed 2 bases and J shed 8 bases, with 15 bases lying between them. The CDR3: CASSEPSAWGEKLFF. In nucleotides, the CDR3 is TGTGCCAGCAGTGAACCGTCGGCTTGGGGCGAAAAACTGTTTTTT.